A selection of T cell receptor beta chains follows, all from one sample in a study of T cell changes during pregnancy in multiple sclerosis. Libraries were prepared by immunoSEQ multiplex PCR; TCRdb keeps only in-frame clonotypes and omits some of them. The sample carries about 42,000 clones, about 91% recorded once. Sample: CD4+ T cells from peripheral blood mononuclear cells, taken in the second trimester of pregnancy. These receptors were collected from a female donor in good health, enrolled as a control in a pregnancy study. The CDR3 runs from the conserved cysteine through the conserved F or W. Each record gives: J gene, clone size, V gene, D gene, CDR3 DNA, CDR3 protein. D genes are given only for firm matches. Part of the rows lack a size; the others show once, few, many or a class for expanded clones.

J: TRBJ1-1
size: -
V: TRBV27
D: -
DNA: TGTGCCAGCACCCCCTGGACAGATAACACTGAAGCTTTCTTT
CDR3: CASTPWTDNTEAFF

J: TRBJ2-3
size: once
V: TRBV13
D: -
DNA: TGTGCCAGCAGCTCGCCGGGCGGGGGCACAGATACGCAGTATTTT
CDR3: CASSSPGGGTDTQYF

J: TRBJ1-5
size: -
V: TRBV30
D: -
DNA: TGTGCCTGGAGTGTAATCCGGGGTCAGCCCCAGCATTTT
CDR3: CAWSVIRGQPQHF

J: TRBJ2-3
size: -
V: TRBV10-3
D: TRBD1
DNA: TGTGCCATCAGTGCAGGGGGCAGAACAGATACGCAGTATTTT
CDR3: CAISAGGRTDTQYF

J: TRBJ1-2
size: -
V: TRBV29-1
D: -
DNA: TGCAGCGTTGAAGATCTGATCGGGGAGACCGAGTACACCTTC
CDR3: CSVEDLIGETEYTF

J: TRBJ1-2
size: -
V: TRBV7-2
D: -
DNA: TGTGCCAGCAGCCCCGGCACCTTC
CDR3: CASSPGTF

J: TRBJ2-7
size: once
V: TRBV4-1
D: TRBD2
DNA: TGCGCCAGCAGCCTTAAAGCGCGGGGGGCCTCCTACGAGCAGTACTTC
CDR3: CASSLKARGASYEQYF

J: TRBJ1-2
size: once
V: TRBV5-8
D: -
DNA: TGTGCCAGCAGCTTGGGGCGGATTTATGGCTACACCTTC
CDR3: CASSLGRIYGYTF

J: TRBJ2-3
size: -
V: TRBV28
D: TRBD2
DNA: TGTGCCAGCAGTTCGATCTATTCGAGTCTCAGCGGGATGGGCACAGATACGCAGTATTTT
CDR3: CASSSIYSSLSGMGTDTQYF

J: TRBJ2-3
size: -
V: TRBV18
D: TRBD2
DNA: TGTGCCAGCTCACCGAACGGGGGAGGGATGCCAGATACGCAGTATTTT
CDR3: CASSPNGGGMPDTQYF

J: TRBJ2-7
size: -
V: TRBV6-4
D: TRBD2
DNA: TGTGCCAGCAGTGATGGAGCGGGGGCTAAGCAGTACTTC
CDR3: CASSDGAGAKQYF

J: TRBJ2-1
size: -
V: TRBV6-5
D: TRBD2
DNA: TGTGCCAGCAGTTACGTGGGAGGGTTCTACAATGAGCAGTTCTTC
CDR3: CASSYVGGFYNEQFF

J: TRBJ1-1
size: -
V: TRBV19
D: TRBD1
DNA: TGTGCCAGTATCCCCAAGCGTGGACAGGGCATAGGCACTGAAGCTTTCTTT
CDR3: CASIPKRGQGIGTEAFF

J: TRBJ1-3
size: -
V: TRBV7-8
D: -
DNA: TGTGCCAGCAGCATCCGGGACAAAGATGGAAACACCATATATTTT
CDR3: CASSIRDKDGNTIYF

J: TRBJ2-5
size: -
V: TRBV7-9
D: -
DNA: TGTGCCAGCAGCTTAGGCGGGATTCAAGAGACCCAGTACTTC
CDR3: CASSLGGIQETQYF

J: TRBJ2-3
size: -
V: TRBV29-1
D: TRBD1
DNA: TGCAGCGCCAGGGGGATGAGCACAGATACGCAGTATTTT
CDR3: CSARGMSTDTQYF

J: TRBJ2-7
size: -
V: TRBV19
D: TRBD2
DNA: TGTGCCAGTAGTCCGCGTCGCGGGAGGGCCTACGAGCAGTACTTC
CDR3: CASSPRRGRAYEQYF

J: TRBJ2-1
size: -
V: TRBV6-1
D: -
DNA: TGTGCCAGCATTCTAGGACTGAACAACAATGAGCAGTTCTTC
CDR3: CASILGLNNNEQFF

J: TRBJ2-3
size: -
V: TRBV28
D: -
DNA: TGTGCCAGCAGGAAACAAGGGGCAGATACGCAGTATTTT
CDR3: CASRKQGADTQYF

J: TRBJ2-5
size: -
V: TRBV6-6
D: -
DNA: TGTGCCAGCAGTTATGGGCAGCTTGACGGCGAGACCCAGTACTTC
CDR3: CASSYGQLDGETQYF

J: TRBJ2-5
size: once
V: TRBV6-1
D: -
DNA: TGTGCCAGCATTAAGGGGGGGGGAGAGACCCAGTACTTC
CDR3: CASIKGGGETQYF

J: TRBJ2-1
size: -
V: TRBV7-9
D: TRBD2
DNA: TGTGCCAGCAGCTTGACTAGCGGGAGGGCCTATGAGCAGTTCTTC
CDR3: CASSLTSGRAYEQFF

J: TRBJ2-5
size: -
V: TRBV6-1
D: TRBD2
DNA: TGTGCCAGCAGGATAGCGGGAGTTGAGACCCAGTACTTC
CDR3: CASRIAGVETQYF